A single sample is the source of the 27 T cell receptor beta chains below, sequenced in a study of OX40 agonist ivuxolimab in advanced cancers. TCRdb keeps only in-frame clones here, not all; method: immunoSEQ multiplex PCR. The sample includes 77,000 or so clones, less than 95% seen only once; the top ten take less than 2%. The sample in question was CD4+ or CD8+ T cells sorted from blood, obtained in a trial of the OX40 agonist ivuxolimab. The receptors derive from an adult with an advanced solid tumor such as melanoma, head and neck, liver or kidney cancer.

The CDR3 protein is CASSSFGTGGLETQYF. The CDR3 coding sequence is TGTGCCAGCAGCTCGTTCGGGACAGGGGGATTAGAGACCCAGTACTTC. The J gene is TRBJ2-5, the V gene TRBV5-6; 11 bases line up with TRBD1. The CDR3 has 16 residues. Germline values: CDR1 SGHDT, CDR2 YYEEEE. Trimming removed 3 bases from V and 4 bases from J; junction bases left unmatched: 8.

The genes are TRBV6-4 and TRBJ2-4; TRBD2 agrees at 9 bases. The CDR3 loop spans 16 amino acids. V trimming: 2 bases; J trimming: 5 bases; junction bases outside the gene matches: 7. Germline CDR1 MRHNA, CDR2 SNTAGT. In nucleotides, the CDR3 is TGTGCCAGCAGTGACCCGGCGGGGGGGCCCGAAAACATTCAGTACTTC. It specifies CASSDPAGGPENIQYF.

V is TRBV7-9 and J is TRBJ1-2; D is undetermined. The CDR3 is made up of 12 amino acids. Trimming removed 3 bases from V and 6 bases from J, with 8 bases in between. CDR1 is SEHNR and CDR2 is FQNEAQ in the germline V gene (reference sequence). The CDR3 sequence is CASSFGVDGYTF. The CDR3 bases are TGTGCCAGCAGCTTTGGAGTGGATGGCTACACCTTC.

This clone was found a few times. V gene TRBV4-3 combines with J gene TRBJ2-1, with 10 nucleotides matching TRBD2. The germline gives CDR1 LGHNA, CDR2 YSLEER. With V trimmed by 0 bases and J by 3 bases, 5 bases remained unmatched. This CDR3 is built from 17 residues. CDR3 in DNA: TGCGCCAGCAGCCAAGATTTGGCTAGCGGGAGCTACAATGAGCAGTTCTTC. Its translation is CASSQDLASGSYNEQFF.

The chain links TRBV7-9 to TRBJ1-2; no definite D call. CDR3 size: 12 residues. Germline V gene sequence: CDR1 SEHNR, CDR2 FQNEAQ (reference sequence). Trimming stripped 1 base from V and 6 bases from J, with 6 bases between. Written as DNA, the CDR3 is TGTGCCAGCAGCTTAGACAGTAATGGCTACACCTTC. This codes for CASSLDSNGYTF.

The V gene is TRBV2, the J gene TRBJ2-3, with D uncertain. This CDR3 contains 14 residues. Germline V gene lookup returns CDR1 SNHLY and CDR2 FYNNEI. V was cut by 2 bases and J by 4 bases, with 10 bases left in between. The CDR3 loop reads CASSESPASDTQYF. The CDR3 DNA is TGTGCCAGCAGTGAATCCCCAGCGTCAGATACGCAGTATTTT.

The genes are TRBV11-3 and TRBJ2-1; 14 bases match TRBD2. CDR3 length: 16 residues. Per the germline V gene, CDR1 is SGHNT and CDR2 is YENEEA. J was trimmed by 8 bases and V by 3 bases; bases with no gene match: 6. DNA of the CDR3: TGTGCCAGCAGCTTGGGACTAGCGGGGGTGAGGGATGAGCAGTTCTTC. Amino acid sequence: CASSLGLAGVRDEQFF.

CDR3 amino acids: CASSLTSTNEKLFF. The DNA for the CDR3 is TGTGCCAGCAGCCTGACATCAACTAATGAAAAACTGTTTTTT. The gene calls are TRBV6-5 and TRBJ1-4; D remains unclear. Trimming left V 6 bases short and J 0 bases short, with 8 bases between. Germline assignment: CDR1 MNHEY and CDR2 SVGAGI. The CDR3 extends over 14 amino acids.

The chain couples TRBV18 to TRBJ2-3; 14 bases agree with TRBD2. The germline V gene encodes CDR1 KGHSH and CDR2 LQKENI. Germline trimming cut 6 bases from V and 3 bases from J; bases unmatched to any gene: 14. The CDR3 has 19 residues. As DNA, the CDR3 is TGTGCCAGCTCCGGGACTAGCGGGAGTGCCGGTCTTAGTACAGATACGCAGTATTTT. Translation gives CASSGTSGSAGLSTDTQYF.

CDR3 coding DNA: TGTGCCAGTTCAGTCGTGGGCGTCGCTGAAGCTTTCTTT. Protein sequence: CASSVVGVAEAFF. The V call is TRBV13, the J call TRBJ1-1; D is unresolved. Trimming took 9 bases from V and 6 from J, leaving 17 bases between them. Per germline, CDR1 PRHDT and CDR2 FYEKMQ (reference sequence). The CDR3 length is 13 residues.

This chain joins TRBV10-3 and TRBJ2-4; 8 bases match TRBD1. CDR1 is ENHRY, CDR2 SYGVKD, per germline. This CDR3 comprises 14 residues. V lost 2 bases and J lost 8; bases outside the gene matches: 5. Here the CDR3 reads CAISEGDRGYIQYF. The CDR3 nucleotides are TGTGCCATCAGTGAGGGTGACAGGGGTTACATTCAGTACTTC.

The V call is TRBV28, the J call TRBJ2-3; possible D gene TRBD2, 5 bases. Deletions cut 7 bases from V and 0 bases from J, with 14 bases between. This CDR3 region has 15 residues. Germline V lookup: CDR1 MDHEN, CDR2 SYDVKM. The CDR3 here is CASKGSIPSTDTQYF. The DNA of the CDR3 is TGTGCCAGCAAAGGGAGCATCCCAAGCACAGATACGCAGTATTTT.

The CDR3 coding sequence is TGTGCCAGCAGCCCGGGACAGGGGCCTGAAGCTTTCTTT. It specifies CASSPGQGPEAFF. The chain employs TRBV5-4 and TRBJ1-1; 10 nucleotides agree with TRBD1. The junction had 3 bases not matched to a gene; V was cut back by 4 bases and J by 6 bases. The CDR3 is 13 amino acids. CDR1 is SGHNT, CDR2 YYREEE, per germline (reference sequence).

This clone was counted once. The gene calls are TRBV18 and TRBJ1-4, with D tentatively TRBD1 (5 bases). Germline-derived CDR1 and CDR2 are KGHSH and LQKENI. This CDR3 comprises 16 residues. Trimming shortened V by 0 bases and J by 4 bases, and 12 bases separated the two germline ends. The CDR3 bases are TGTGCCAGCTCACCACCGGGCAGGGTTGATAATGAAAAACTGTTTTTT. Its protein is CASSPPGRVDNEKLFF.

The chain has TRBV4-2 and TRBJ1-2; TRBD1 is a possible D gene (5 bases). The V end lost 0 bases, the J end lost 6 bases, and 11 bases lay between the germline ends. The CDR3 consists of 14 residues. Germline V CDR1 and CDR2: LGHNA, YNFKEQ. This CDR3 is CASSQDRGRDGYTF. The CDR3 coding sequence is TGTGCCAGCAGCCAAGACAGAGGCAGGGATGGCTACACCTTC.

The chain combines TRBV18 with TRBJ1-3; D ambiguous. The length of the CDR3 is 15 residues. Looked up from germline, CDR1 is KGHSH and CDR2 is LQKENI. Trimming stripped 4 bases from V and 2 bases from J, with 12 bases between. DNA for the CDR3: TGTGCCAGCTCACGAGACGCCGGAACTGGAAACACCATATATTTT. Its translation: CASSRDAGTGNTIYF. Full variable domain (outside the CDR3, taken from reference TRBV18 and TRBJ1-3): NAGVMQNPRHLVRRRGQEARLRCSPMKGHSHVYWYRQLPEEGLKFMVYLQKENIIDESGMPKERFSAEFPKEGPSILRIQQVVRGDSAAYFCASSRDAGTGNTIYFGEGSWLTVV.

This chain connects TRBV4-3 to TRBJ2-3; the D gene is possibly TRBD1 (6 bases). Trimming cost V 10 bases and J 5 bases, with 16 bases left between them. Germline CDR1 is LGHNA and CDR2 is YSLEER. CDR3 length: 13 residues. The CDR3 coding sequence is TGCGCCACTGGGGACACTGCACAAGATACGCAGTATTTT. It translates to CATGDTAQDTQYF.

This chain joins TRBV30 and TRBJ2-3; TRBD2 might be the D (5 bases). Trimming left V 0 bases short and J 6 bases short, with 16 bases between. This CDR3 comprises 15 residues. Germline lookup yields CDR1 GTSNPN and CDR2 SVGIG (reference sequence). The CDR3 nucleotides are TGTGCCTGGAGTGTCGGCGGGCCAAAAGGGGATACGCAGTATTTT. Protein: CAWSVGGPKGDTQYF.

The CDR3 is CASSLVGADTQYF. The CDR3, as DNA: TGCGCCAGCAGCTTGGTCGGGGCAGATACGCAGTATTTT. This rearrangement joins TRBV5-1 to TRBJ2-3; TRBD2 might be the D (5 bases). CDR1 is SGHRS and CDR2 is YFSETQ in the germline V gene. V was clipped by 0 bases and J by 4 bases, with 6 bases between them. The CDR3 sequence is 13 residues long.

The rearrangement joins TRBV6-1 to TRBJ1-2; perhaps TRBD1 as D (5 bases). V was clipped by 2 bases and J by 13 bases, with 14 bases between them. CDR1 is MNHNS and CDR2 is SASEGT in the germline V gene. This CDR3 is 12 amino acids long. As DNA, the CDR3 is TGTGCCAGCAGTGAATGGGGCAGGGACGGCACCTTC. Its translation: CASSEWGRDGTF.

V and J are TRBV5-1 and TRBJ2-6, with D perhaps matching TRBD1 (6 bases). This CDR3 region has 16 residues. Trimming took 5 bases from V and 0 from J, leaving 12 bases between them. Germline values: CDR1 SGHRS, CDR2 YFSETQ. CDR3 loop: CASSGGPSSGANVLTF. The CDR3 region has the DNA TGCGCCAGCAGTGGGGGCCCCAGCTCTGGGGCCAACGTCCTGACTTTC.

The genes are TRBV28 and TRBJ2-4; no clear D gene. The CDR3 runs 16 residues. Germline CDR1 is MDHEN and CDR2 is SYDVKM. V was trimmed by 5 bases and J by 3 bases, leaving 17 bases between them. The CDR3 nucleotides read TGTGCCAGCAGTAAATCTCTTGGTGGATACAAAAACATTCAGTACTTC. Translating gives CASSKSLGGYKNIQYF. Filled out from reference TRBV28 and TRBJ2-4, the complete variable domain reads DVKVTQSSRYLVKRTGEKVFLECVQDMDHENMFWYRQDPGLGLRLIYFSYDVKMKEKGDIPEGYSVSREKKERFSLILESASTNQTSMYLCASSKSLGGYKNIQYFGAGTRLSVL.

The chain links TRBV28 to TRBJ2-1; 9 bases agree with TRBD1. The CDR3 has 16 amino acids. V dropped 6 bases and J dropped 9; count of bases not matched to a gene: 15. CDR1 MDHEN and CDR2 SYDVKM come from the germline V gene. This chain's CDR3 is CASSSSGTGSRVEQFF. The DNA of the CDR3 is TGTGCCAGCAGCTCCTCGGGGACAGGGTCTAGAGTTGAGCAGTTCTTC.

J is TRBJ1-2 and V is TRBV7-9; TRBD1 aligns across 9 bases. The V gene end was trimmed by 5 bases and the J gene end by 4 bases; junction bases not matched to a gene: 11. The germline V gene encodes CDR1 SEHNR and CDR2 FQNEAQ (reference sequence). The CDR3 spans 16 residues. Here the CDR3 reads CASSIQTGGSLYGYTF. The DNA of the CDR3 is TGTGCCAGCAGCATTCAGACAGGGGGGTCTCTCTATGGCTACACCTTC.

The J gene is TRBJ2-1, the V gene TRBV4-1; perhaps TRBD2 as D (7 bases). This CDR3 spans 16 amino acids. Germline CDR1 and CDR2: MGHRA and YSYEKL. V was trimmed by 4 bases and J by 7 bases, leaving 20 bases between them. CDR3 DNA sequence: TGCGCCAGCAGCCGCCCCCGGGGGGCGGAACCAAATGAGCAGTTCTTC. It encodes CASSRPRGAEPNEQFF.

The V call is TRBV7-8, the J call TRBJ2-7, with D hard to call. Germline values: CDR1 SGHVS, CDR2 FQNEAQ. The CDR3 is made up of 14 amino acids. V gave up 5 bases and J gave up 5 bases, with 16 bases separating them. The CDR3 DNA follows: TGTGCCAGCAGCCCCAGCAGGAGAAATAACGAGCAGTACTTC. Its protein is CASSPSRRNNEQYF.

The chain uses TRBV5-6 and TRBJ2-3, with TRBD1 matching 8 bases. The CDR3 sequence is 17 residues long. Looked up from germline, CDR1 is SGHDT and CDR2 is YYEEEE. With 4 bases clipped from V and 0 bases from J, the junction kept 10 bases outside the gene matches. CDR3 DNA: TGTGCCAGCAGCCCCGGGACAGGAGCCCGTAGCACAGATACGCAGTATTTT. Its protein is CASSPGTGARSTDTQYF.